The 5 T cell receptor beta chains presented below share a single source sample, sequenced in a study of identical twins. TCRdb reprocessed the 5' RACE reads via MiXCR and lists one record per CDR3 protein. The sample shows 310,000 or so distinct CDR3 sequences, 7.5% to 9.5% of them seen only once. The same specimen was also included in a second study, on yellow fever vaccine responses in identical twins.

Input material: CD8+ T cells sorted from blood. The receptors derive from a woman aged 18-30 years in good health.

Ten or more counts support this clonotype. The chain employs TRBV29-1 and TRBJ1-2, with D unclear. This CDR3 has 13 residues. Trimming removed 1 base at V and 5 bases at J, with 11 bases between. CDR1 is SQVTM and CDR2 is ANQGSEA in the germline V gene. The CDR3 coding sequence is TGCAGCGTTGAAGGCGGACCGCTGTATGGCTACACCTTC. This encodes CSVEGGPLYGYTF.

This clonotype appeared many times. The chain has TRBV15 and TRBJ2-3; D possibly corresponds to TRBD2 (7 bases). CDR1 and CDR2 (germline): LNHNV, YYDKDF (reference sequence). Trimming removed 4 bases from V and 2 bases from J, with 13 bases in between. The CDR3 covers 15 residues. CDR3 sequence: CATSNLAGATDTQYF. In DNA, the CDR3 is TGTGCCACCAGCAATCTGGCGGGGGCCACAGATACGCAGTATTTT.

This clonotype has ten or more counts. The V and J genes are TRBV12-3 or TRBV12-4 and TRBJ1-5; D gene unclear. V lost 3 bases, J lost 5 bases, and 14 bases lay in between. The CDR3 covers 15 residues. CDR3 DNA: TGTGCCAGCAGTTTTCAAGGGAACATCGATCAGCCCCAGCATTTT. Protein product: CASSFQGNIDQPQHF.

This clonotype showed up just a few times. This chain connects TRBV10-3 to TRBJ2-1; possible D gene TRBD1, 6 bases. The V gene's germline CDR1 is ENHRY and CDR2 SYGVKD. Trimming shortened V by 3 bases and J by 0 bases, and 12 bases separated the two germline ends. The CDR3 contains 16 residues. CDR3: CAISEQGSSSYNEQFF. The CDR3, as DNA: TGTGCCATCAGTGAACAGGGCTCGAGCTCCTACAATGAGCAGTTCTTC.

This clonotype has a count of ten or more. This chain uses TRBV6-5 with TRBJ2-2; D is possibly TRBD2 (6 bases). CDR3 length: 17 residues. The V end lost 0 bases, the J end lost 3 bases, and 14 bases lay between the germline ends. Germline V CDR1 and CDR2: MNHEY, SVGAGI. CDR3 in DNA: TGTGCCAGCAGTTACTCGAAGCTAGCGTCGTACACCGGGGAGCTGTTTTTT. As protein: CASSYSKLASYTGELFF.